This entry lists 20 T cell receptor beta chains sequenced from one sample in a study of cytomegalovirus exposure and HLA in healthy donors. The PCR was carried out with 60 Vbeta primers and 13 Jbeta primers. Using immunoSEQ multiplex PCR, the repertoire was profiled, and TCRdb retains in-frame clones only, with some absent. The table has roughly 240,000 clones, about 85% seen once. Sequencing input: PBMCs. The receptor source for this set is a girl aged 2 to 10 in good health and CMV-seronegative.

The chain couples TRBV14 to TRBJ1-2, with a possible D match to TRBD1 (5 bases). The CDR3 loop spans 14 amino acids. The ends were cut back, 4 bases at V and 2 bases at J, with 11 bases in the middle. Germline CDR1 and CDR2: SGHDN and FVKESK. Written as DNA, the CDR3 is TGTGCCAGCAGCCGCCAGACAGAGAACTATGGCTACACCTTC. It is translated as CASSRQTENYGYTF.

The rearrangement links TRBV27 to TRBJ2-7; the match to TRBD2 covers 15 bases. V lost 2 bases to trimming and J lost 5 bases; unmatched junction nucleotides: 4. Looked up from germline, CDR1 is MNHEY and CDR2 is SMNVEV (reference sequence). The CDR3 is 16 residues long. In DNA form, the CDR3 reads TGTGCCAGCAGTTTAAGGACTAGCGGGAGGGCCCACGAGCAGTACTTC. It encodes CASSLRTSGRAHEQYF.

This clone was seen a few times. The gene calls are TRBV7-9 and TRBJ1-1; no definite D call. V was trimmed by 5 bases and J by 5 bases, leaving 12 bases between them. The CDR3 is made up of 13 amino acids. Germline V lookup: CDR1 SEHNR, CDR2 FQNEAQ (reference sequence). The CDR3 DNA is TGTGCCAGCAGCCCAGGTGGTTGGACTGAAGCTTTCTTT. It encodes CASSPGGWTEAFF.

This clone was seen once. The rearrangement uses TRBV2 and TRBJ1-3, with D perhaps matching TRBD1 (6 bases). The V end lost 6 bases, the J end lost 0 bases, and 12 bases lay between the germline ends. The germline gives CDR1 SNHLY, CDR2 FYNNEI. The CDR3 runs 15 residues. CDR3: CASRVDRSSGNTIYF. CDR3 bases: TGTGCCAGCAGAGTCGACAGGAGCTCTGGAAACACCATATATTTT.

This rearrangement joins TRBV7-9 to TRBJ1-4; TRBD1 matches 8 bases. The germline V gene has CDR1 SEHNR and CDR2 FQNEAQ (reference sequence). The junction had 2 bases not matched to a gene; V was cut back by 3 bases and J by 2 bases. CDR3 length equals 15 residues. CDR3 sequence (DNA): TGTGCCAGCAGCTTGCAGGGGGCGACTAATGAAAAACTGTTTTTT. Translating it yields CASSLQGATNEKLFF.

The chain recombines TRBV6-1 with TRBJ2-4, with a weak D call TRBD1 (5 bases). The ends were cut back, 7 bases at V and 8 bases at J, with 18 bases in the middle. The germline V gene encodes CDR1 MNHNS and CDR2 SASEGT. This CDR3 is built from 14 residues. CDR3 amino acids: CASIERWQGDIQYF. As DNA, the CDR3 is TGTGCCAGCATCGAACGGTGGCAGGGCGACATTCAGTACTTC.

The CDR3 reads CASSLVERTTDTQYF. The CDR3 DNA follows: TGTGCCAGCAGCTTAGTCGAGCGGACCACAGATACGCAGTATTTT. V and J are TRBV7-6 and TRBJ2-3; a weak D match, TRBD2 (5 bases). CDR3 length: 15 residues. Deletions cut 1 base from V and 2 bases from J, with 10 bases between. Germline loops: CDR1 SGHVS, CDR2 FNYEAQ. Supplemented by reference TRBV7-6 and TRBJ2-3, the full variable domain reads GAGVSQSPRYKVTKRGQDVALRCDPISGHVSLYWYRQALGQGPEFLTYFNYEAQQDKSGLPNDRFSAERPEGSISTLTIQRTEQRDSAMYRCASSLVERTTDTQYFGPGTRLTVL.

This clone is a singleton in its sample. CDR3 in DNA: TGCAGCGTCCGGACAGGACACGAGCAGTACTTC. Its protein is CSVRTGHEQYF. The V and J genes are TRBV29-1 and TRBJ2-7, with 7 bases identical to TRBD1. The CDR3 has 11 residues. In germline, CDR1 is SQVTM, CDR2 ANQGSEA. The V and J ends lost 6 bases and 5 bases, in that order; junction bases with no gene match: 4.

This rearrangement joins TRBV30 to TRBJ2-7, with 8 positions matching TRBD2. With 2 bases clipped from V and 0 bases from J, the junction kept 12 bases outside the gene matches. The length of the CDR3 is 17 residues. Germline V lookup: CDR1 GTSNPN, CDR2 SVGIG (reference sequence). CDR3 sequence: CAWSSLQAGAFSYEQYF. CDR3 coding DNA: TGTGCCTGGAGTTCCCTCCAAGCGGGAGCGTTCTCCTACGAGCAGTACTTC.

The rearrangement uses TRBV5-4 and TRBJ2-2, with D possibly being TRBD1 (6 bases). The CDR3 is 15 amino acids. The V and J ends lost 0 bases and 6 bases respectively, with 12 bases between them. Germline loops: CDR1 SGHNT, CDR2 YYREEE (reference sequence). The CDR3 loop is CASSLEQGVSGELFF. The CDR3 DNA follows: TGTGCCAGCAGCTTGGAACAGGGAGTTTCCGGGGAGCTGTTTTTT.

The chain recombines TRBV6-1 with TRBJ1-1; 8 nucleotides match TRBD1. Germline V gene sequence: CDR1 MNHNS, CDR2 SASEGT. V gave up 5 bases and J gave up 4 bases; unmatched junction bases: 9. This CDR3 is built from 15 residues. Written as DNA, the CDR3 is TGTGCCAGCAGTCTACGGACAGGGCGGAGCACTGAAGCTTTCTTT. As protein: CASSLRTGRSTEAFF.

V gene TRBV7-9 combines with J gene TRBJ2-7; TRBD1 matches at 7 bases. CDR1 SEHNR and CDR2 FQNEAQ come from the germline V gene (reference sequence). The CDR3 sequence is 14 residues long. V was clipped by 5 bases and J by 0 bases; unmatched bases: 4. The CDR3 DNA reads TGTGCCAGCAGCCCCCGGGACAGCTCCTACGAGCAGTACTTC. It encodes CASSPRDSSYEQYF.

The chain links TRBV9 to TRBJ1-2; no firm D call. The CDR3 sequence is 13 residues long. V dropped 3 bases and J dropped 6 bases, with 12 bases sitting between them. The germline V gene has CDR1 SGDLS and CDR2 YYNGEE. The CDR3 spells CASSARVRDGYTF. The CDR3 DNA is TGTGCCAGCAGCGCGAGGGTTCGCGATGGCTACACCTTC. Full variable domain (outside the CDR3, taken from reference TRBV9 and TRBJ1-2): DSGVTQTPKHLITATGQRVTLRCSPRSGDLSVYWYQQSLDQGLQFLIQYYNGEERAKGNILERFSAQQFPDLHSELNLSSLELGDSALYFCASSARVRDGYTFGSGTRLTVV.

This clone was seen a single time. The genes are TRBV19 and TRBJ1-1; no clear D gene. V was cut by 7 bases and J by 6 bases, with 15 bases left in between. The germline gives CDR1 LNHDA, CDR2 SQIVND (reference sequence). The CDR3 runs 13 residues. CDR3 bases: TGTGCCAGTATCAGAGACCAGAGCGCTGAAGCTTTCTTT. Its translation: CASIRDQSAEAFF.

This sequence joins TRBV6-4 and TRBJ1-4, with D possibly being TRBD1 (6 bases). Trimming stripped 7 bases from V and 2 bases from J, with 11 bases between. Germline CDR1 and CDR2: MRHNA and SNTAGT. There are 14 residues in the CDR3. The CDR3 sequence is CASTTDRTNEKLFF. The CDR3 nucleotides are TGTGCCAGCACCACCGACAGGACTAATGAAAAACTGTTTTTT.

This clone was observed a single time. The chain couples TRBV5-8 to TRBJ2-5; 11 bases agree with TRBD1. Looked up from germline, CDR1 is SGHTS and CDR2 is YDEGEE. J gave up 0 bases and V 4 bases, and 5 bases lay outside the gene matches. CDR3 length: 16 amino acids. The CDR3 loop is CASSTGDRGYQETQYF. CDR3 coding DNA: TGTGCCAGCAGCACAGGGGACAGGGGGTACCAAGAGACCCAGTACTTC.

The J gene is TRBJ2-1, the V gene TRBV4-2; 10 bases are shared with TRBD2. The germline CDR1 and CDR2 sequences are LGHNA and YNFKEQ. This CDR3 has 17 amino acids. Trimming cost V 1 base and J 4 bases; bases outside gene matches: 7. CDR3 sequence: CASSQVGSGGMYNEQFF. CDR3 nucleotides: TGTGCCAGCAGCCAAGTCGGTAGCGGGGGGATGTACAATGAGCAGTTCTTC.

The CDR3 nucleotides read TGTGCCTGGAGCCCAACACTAGCGGGAGGACGGAGTGAGCAGTTCTTC. It codes for CAWSPTLAGGRSEQFF. V usage is TRBV30 and J usage is TRBJ2-1; TRBD2 matches 12 bases. This CDR3 is built from 16 residues. Germline CDR1 and CDR2: GTSNPN and SVGIG (reference sequence). V lost 3 bases, J lost 9 bases, and 12 bases stayed unmatched.

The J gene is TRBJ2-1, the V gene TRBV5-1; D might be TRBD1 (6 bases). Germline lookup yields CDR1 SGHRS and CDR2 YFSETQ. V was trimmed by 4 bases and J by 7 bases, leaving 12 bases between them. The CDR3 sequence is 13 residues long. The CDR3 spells CASSPYRDNEQFF. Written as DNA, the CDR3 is TGCGCCAGCAGCCCGTACAGGGATAATGAGCAGTTCTTC.

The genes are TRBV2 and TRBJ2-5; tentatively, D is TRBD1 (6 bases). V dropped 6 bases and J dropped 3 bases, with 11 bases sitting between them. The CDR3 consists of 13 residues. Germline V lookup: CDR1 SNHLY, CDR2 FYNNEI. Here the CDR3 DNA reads TGTGCCAGCAGACGGCCAGGGGAAGAGACCCAGTACTTC. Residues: CASRRPGEETQYF.